Below are 17 T cell receptor beta chains sequenced from a single sample in a study of immune heterogeneity within non-small cell lung tumors (dated by TCRdb to the late 2010s). These reads were obtained on a HiSeq X Ten. A multiplex PCR system amplified the TCR beta CDR3 region, with a first 10-cycle round using 32 V-gene forward and 13 J-gene reverse primers. TCRdb passed the public sequencing reads through fastp at Q25 and MiXCR, retaining productive beta sequences. Merged by CDR3 protein, the rows form single entries marked with the most common genes and DNA. The sample table records approximately 21,000 distinct CDR3 sequences; around 30% of these occur just once. The ten most abundant clones make up 4.4% of the sample. Genomic DNA extracted from bulk tumor tissue served as TCR template, with about 620 ng gDNA amplified per sample. During surgery, multiple biopsies were taken from each primary tumor, with sampling sites spaced as far apart as possible within the tumor mass. The study cohort was described as untreated, and patients were newly diagnosed NSCLC cases undergoing curative surgery.

Sequences were obtained from lung tumor tissue. The source of these receptors is a man aged 35 to 55 with non-small cell lung cancer.

This clonotype is deemed medium-sized. The V call is TRBV29-1, the J call TRBJ2-2, with 7 bases identical to TRBD1. Germline V lookup: CDR1 SQVTM, CDR2 ANQGSEA. The CDR3 has 13 amino acids. The trim removed 6 bases at V and 7 bases at J, leaving 8 bases unmatched. The CDR3: CSVQGQANGELFF. DNA of the CDR3: TGCAGCGTCCAAGGACAGGCTAACGGGGAGCTGTTTTTT.

The V and J genes are TRBV2 and TRBJ2-1; 8 nucleotides match TRBD2. Per germline, CDR1 SNHLY and CDR2 FYNNEI. The trim removed 6 bases at V and 7 bases at J, leaving 11 bases unmatched. The CDR3 loop spans 15 amino acids. The CDR3 DNA sequence: TGTGCCAGCAGCTTCCTACTAGCGGCAAAAAATGAGCAGTTCTTC. Encoded protein: CASSFLLAAKNEQFF.

At least ten counts were recorded for this clonotype. This chain uses TRBV12-3 or TRBV12-4 with TRBJ2-5; no firm D call. V was trimmed by 6 bases and J by 2 bases, leaving 16 bases between them. CDR3 length: 15 amino acids. The CDR3, as DNA: TGTGCCAGCAGCCTTAGGGCCTCCCTACAAGAGACCCAGTACTTC. Amino acids: CASSLRASLQETQYF.

This clonotype appeared many times. This chain connects TRBV11-3 to TRBJ2-7; 9 bases match TRBD1. Germline assignment: CDR1 SGHNT and CDR2 YENEEA. The CDR3 runs to 15 residues. J lost 5 bases, V lost 1 base, and 6 bases had no gene match. The CDR3 DNA sequence: TGTGCCAGCAGCTTAGGTACAGGGGGCAGCAACGAGCAGTACTTC. Translated: CASSLGTGGSNEQYF. The whole variable domain, filled in from reference TRBV11-3 and TRBJ2-7, reads EAGVVQSPRYKIIEKKQPVAFWCNPISGHNTLYWYLQNLGQGPELLIRYENEEAVDDSQLPKDRFSAERLKGVDSTLKIQPAELGDSAVYLCASSLGTGGSNEQYFGPGTRLTVT.

This chain joins TRBV6-1 and TRBJ1-2; unclear D gene. V lost 5 bases and J 8 bases, leaving 9 bases between the germline ends. Germline V gene sequence: CDR1 MNHNS, CDR2 SASEGT. CDR3 length: 11 residues. The DNA of the CDR3 is TGTGCCAGCAGTTTGACTCGGGGCTACACCTTC. Translating gives CASSLTRGYTF.

The chain has TRBV7-9 and TRBJ2-5, with a weak D call TRBD2 (6 bases). Germline lookup yields CDR1 SEHNR and CDR2 FQNEAQ (reference sequence). The CDR3 covers 17 residues. Trimming pared 6 bases from V and 4 bases from J, leaving 24 bases between. This chain's CDR3 is CASSLRTGSQGRETQYF. CDR3 nucleotides: TGTGCCAGCAGTTTGAGAACCGGGAGCCAAGGTCGAGAGACCCAGTACTTC.

The chain employs TRBV6-1 and TRBJ1-5; D is undetermined. Germline loops: CDR1 MNHNS, CDR2 SASEGT. This CDR3 contains 15 residues. The ends were cut back, 6 bases at V and 2 bases at J, with 14 bases in the middle. This chain's CDR3 is CASSPGFGGNQPQHF. For the CDR3, the DNA is TGTGCCAGCAGCCCGGGATTCGGAGGCAATCAGCCCCAGCATTTT.

By share, this clonotype ranks as medium-sized. This sequence joins TRBV6-1 and TRBJ2-7, with D possibly being TRBD2 (6 bases). Germline-derived CDR1 and CDR2 are MNHNS and SASEGT. Deletions cut 5 bases from V and 2 bases from J, with 13 bases between. This CDR3 has 14 amino acids. The CDR3 here is CASSPVGGAYEQYF. CDR3 nucleotides: TGTGCCAGCAGTCCGGTGGGGGGAGCCTACGAGCAGTACTTC.

The rearrangement links TRBV9 to TRBJ2-1; TRBD1 agrees at 8 bases. With V trimmed by 0 bases and J by 1 base, 15 bases remained unmatched. Germline V gives CDR1 SGDLS, CDR2 YYNGEE. CDR3 length: 20 amino acids. The CDR3 DNA follows: TGTGCCAGCAGCGTAGAGGAGGGGGGACGCAGGGGGCTATCCTACAATGAGCAGTTCTTC. It codes for CASSVEEGGRRGLSYNEQFF.

There are many counts of this clonotype. The V and J genes are TRBV12-3 or TRBV12-4 and TRBJ2-5; D is perhaps TRBD2 (5 bases). V was shortened by 6 bases and J by 2 bases, with 10 bases between the two germline ends. This CDR3 contains 13 residues. The CDR3 nucleotides read TGTGCCAGCAGCCCGGGCGGGCAAGAGACCCAGTACTTC. Translation: CASSPGGQETQYF.

Turning to this clonotype: Possible read error: a much larger clone is one base away. CDR3 bases: TGTGCCAGCAACAAGCCCGGCGAGGGGGCTCCGTACTTC. Translating gives CASNKPGEGAPYF. This sequence joins TRBV3-1 and TRBJ2-7; 7 bases align to TRBD1. V shed 7 bases and J 12 bases; nucleotides not matched to a gene: 15. CDR3 length: 13 residues. From germline, CDR1 is LGHDT and CDR2 YNNKEL (reference sequence).

The chain joins TRBV5-1 to TRBJ2-1; the D is unclear. CDR3 length: 14 residues. Per the germline V gene, CDR1 is SGHRS and CDR2 is YFSETQ. Trimming cost V 6 bases and J 4 bases, with 14 bases left between them. DNA of the CDR3: TGCGCCAGCATCCCCCGAGACGGATACAATGAGCAGTTCTTC. It is translated as CASIPRDGYNEQFF. The full variable domain, in which reference TRBV5-1 and TRBJ2-1 provide the parts outside the CDR3, is KAGVTQTPRYLIKTRGQQVTLSCSPISGHRSVSWYQQTPGQGLQFLFEYFSETQRNKGNFPGRFSGRQFSNSRSEMNVSTLELGDSALYLCASIPRDGYNEQFFGPGTRLTVL.

Note on this clonotype: A much larger clonotype is one base distant, so this may be a read error. This rearrangement joins TRBV5-1 to TRBJ2-7; D is unclear. From germline, CDR1 is SGHRS and CDR2 YFSETQ. Trimming pared 0 bases from V and 10 bases from J, leaving 11 bases between. The CDR3 is made up of 12 amino acids. The CDR3 sequence is CASSLVGRDQYF. The CDR3 bases are TGCGCCAGCAGCTTGGTCGGGCGCGACCAGTACTTC.

In this sample, this clonotype turned up a few times. J is TRBJ2-3 and V is TRBV5-4; the match to TRBD2 covers 7 bases. The length of the CDR3 is 13 residues. Looked up from germline, CDR1 is SGHNT and CDR2 is YYREEE (reference sequence). Trimming cost V 4 bases and J 5 bases; bases outside gene matches: 4. CDR3 DNA: TGTGCCAGCAGCCGGGACTATGAAGATACGCAGTATTTT. It is translated as CASSRDYEDTQYF.

As for this clonotype: This could be a read error, since a much larger clone is one nucleotide away. The V call is TRBV18, the J call TRBJ2-1; 9 positions match TRBD2. Germline V CDR1 and CDR2: KGHSH, LQKENI. CDR3 size: 16 residues. J lost 10 bases, V lost 3 bases, and 13 bases had no gene match. In DNA, the CDR3 is TGTGCCAGCTCACCCGCGAGACTAGCGGCTGGAAAGGAGCAGTTCTTC. It encodes CASSPARLAAGKEQFF.

Details on this clonotype: The junction differs from germline at one of its ends, possibly a read error. The chain joins TRBV12-5 to TRBJ1-4; D possibly corresponds to TRBD1 (6 bases). Germline lookup yields CDR1 LGHNT and CDR2 FRNRAP. This CDR3 is built from 14 residues. The CDR3 DNA reads as TGTGCTAATGGTTTCGAGGGGGGCCGGGAAAAACTGTTTTTT. Its translation is CANGFEGGREKLFF.

The chain combines TRBV29-1 with TRBJ1-2; TRBD1 aligns across 8 bases. The CDR3 runs to 14 residues. The J segment lost 4 bases and the V segment lost 6 bases, leaving 10 bases of the junction unmatched. Germline V CDR1 and CDR2: SQVTM, ANQGSEA. DNA of the CDR3: TGCAGCGTGGGAGGGGCAGGGGGCGGCTATGGCTACACCTTC. Amino acid sequence: CSVGGAGGGYGYTF.